The 19 T cell receptor beta chains presented below share a single source sample, sequenced in a study of blood T cells in healthy people across ages. PCR was performed a second time for roughly 7 to 12 cycles using a sample-barcoded 5' primer and a J-beta primer mix. MiXCR, applied by TCRdb to the 5' RACE reads, yields one record per CDR3 protein. This sample has approximately 490,000 distinct CDR3 sequences, with 24% found just once. Another study also made use of these data, one on T cells of mothers and their children.

Sequencing used blood. The receptors were sampled from a boy aged 5-17 years in good health.

This clonotype appeared a few times. The chain carries TRBV20-1 and TRBJ2-5, with TRBD2 identical over 9 bases. This CDR3 contains 15 residues. From germline, CDR1 is DFQATT and CDR2 SNEGSKA (reference sequence). Trimming cost V 6 bases and J 2 bases; bases outside gene matches: 10. The CDR3 DNA reads as TGCAGTGCCAACACCTTTCTAGCGGGGCAAGAGACCCAGTACTTC. Its protein product is CSANTFLAGQETQYF.

The V call is TRBV6-2 or TRBV6-3, the J call TRBJ1-3; possible D gene TRBD1, 6 bases. Germline V gene lookup returns CDR1 MNHEY and CDR2 SVGEGT. CDR3 size: 17 residues. V was clipped by 5 bases and J by 2 bases, with 19 bases between them. The CDR3 here is CASSHQTTGSAGNTIYF. The CDR3 DNA is TGTGCCAGCAGTCACCAAACGACAGGATCGGCTGGAAACACCATATATTTT.

The chain employs TRBV7-2 and TRBJ2-5; 8 nucleotides agree with TRBD2. The J call may not be correct, given that the DNA end is closer to TRBJ2-7. Germline CDR1 is SGHTA and CDR2 is FQGNSA. The CDR3 spans 14 residues. CDR3 region: CASSLGSGDYEQYF. Here the CDR3 DNA reads TGTGCCAGCAGCTTAGGTAGCGGGGATTACGAGCAGTACTTC.

The V gene is TRBV28, the J gene TRBJ1-1, with TRBD1 matching 11 bases. The CDR3 is 15 amino acids. Germline V lookup: CDR1 MDHEN, CDR2 SYDVKM. Trimming took 4 bases from V and 4 from J; bases not matched to a gene: 5. The CDR3 coding sequence is TGTGCCAGCAGTTCCCCGGGGACAGGGGGCACTGAAGCTTTCTTT. It encodes CASSSPGTGGTEAFF.

The rearrangement uses TRBV5-1 and TRBJ1-1, with 8 bases matching TRBD1. With V trimmed by 0 bases and J by 12 bases, 4 bases remained unmatched. Germline CDR1 SGHRS, CDR2 YFSETQ. This CDR3 has 12 amino acids. CDR3 loop: CASSLDRGRTFF. CDR3 DNA sequence: TGCGCCAGCAGCTTGGACAGGGGGAGGACTTTCTTT.

This clonotype was found a few times. V usage is TRBV6-5 and J usage is TRBJ2-5; D uncertain. Trimming cost V 6 bases and J 7 bases, with 15 bases left between them. This CDR3 is built from 13 residues. In germline, CDR1 is MNHEY, CDR2 SVGAGI. In DNA form, the CDR3 reads TGTGCCAGCAGCCATGGACCCACCGGGACCCAGTACTTC. The encoded protein is CASSHGPTGTQYF.

The gene calls are TRBV6-6 and TRBJ1-6; D might be TRBD1 (6 bases). This CDR3 has 15 amino acids. Trimming left V 7 bases short and J 10 bases short, with 20 bases between. Per germline, CDR1 MNHNY and CDR2 SVGAGI (reference sequence). CDR3 in amino acids: CASNSPNRERSPLHF. DNA of the CDR3: TGTGCCAGCAACTCCCCCAACAGGGAGCGATCACCCCTCCACTTT.

This clonotype was seen ten or more times. The chain employs TRBV20-1 and TRBJ2-4, with D tentatively TRBD1 or TRBD2 (5 bases each). Germline V gene data show CDR1 as DFQATT and CDR2 as SNEGSKA (reference sequence). Trimming removed 5 bases from V and 3 bases from J, with 14 bases in between. The CDR3 spans 14 residues. CDR3 nucleotides: TGCAGTGCTTCCGAGCGGCAGGGCAAAAACATTCAGTACTTC. The encoded protein is CSASERQGKNIQYF.

The chain employs TRBV4-1 and TRBJ2-7; tentatively, D is TRBD1 (5 bases). Germline CDR1 MGHRA, CDR2 YSYEKL. CDR3 length equals 16 residues. V lost 0 bases, J lost 0 bases, and 12 bases lay in between. CDR3 protein: CASSQDFRESSYEQYF. The CDR3, as DNA: TGCGCCAGCAGCCAAGATTTCAGGGAAAGCTCCTACGAGCAGTACTTC.

A few counts support this clonotype. A junction boundary mismatches the germline segment, possibly from a read error. This sequence joins TRBV29-1 and TRBJ2-1; D not resolved. The CDR3 is 13 amino acids. The germline V gene has CDR1 SQVTM and CDR2 ANQGSEA. The DNA of the CDR3 is TGCAGCGTTGACTATCCAATCTACAATGTGCAGTTCTTC. Translated: CSVDYPIYNVQFF.

V gene TRBV6-1 combines with J gene TRBJ2-1, with 9 nucleotides matching TRBD1. This CDR3 contains 16 residues. Losses at the gene ends were 6 bases for V and 0 bases for J; bases not matched to a gene: 6. The germline V gene has CDR1 MNHNS and CDR2 SASEGT. The CDR3 spells CASRGTGPSSYNEQFF. The CDR3 coding sequence is TGTGCCAGCAGGGGGACAGGGCCGAGCTCCTACAATGAGCAGTTCTTC.

This clonotype was seen only a few times. This sequence joins TRBV10-3 and TRBJ2-1; D may be TRBD2 (5 bases). Per germline, CDR1 ENHRY and CDR2 SYGVKD. V dropped 6 bases and J dropped 4 bases, with 10 bases sitting between them. The CDR3 covers 13 residues. This CDR3 reads CAISSDSYNEQFF. The CDR3 nucleotides are TGTGCCATCAGCTCGGACTCGTACAATGAGCAGTTCTTC.

This clonotype showed up just a few times. This sequence joins TRBV6-6 and TRBJ2-6, with 10 positions matching TRBD1. Germline CDR1 and CDR2: MNHNY and SVGAGI (reference sequence). V lost 6 bases, J lost 7 bases, and 3 bases stayed unmatched. This CDR3 region has 14 residues. The CDR3 is CASSRDRGANVLTF. In nucleotides, the CDR3 is TGTGCCAGCAGCCGGGACAGGGGCGCCAACGTCCTGACTTTC.

This clonotype was seen a handful of times. The rearrangement uses TRBV28 and TRBJ2-7; perhaps D is TRBD1 or TRBD2 (6 bases each). CDR3 length equals 15 residues. V dropped 4 bases and J dropped 3 bases, with 16 bases sitting between them. Germline CDR1 MDHEN, CDR2 SYDVKM. Written as DNA, the CDR3 is TGTGCCAGCAGTTGGGGCTCGGAGGGGGACTACGAGCAGTACTTC. It is translated as CASSWGSEGDYEQYF.

This clonotype was seen once. V gene TRBV6-5 combines with J gene TRBJ2-2, with D uncertain. Germline loops: CDR1 MNHEY, CDR2 SVGAGI. Trimming pared 6 bases from V and 1 base from J, leaving 12 bases between. The CDR3 consists of 15 residues. In DNA, the CDR3 is TGTGCCAGCAGATCAAGGGTGGTGAACACCGGGGAGCTGTTTTTT. Encoded protein: CASRSRVVNTGELFF.

In its sample, this clonotype was seen many times. The chain carries TRBV7-3 and TRBJ2-7; D tentatively fits TRBD1 or TRBD2 (6 bases each). Trimming left V 3 bases short and J 0 bases short, with 12 bases between. The CDR3 totals 15 residues. Germline V gives CDR1 SGHTA, CDR2 FQGTGA. CDR3 DNA sequence: TGTGCCAGCAGCTTGGAAGGGGGGTCCTCCTACGAGCAGTACTTC. It is translated as CASSLEGGSSYEQYF.

This clonotype was observed a few times. At one end the junction does not follow the germline gene, possibly because of a read error. The J gene is TRBJ2-3, the V gene TRBV4-3, with D possibly called TRBD1 or TRBD2 (6 bases each). Germline CDR1 is LGHNA and CDR2 is YSLEER. The CDR3 runs 15 residues. The CDR3 sequence is CASGHTGAGPDTQYF. The CDR3 coding sequence is TGCGCCAGCGGCCATACGGGGGCGGGTCCGGATACGCAGTATTTT.

The chain recombines TRBV7-2 with TRBJ2-5; 9 nucleotides align to TRBD2. The trim removed 1 base at V and 4 bases at J, leaving 7 bases unmatched. This CDR3 comprises 16 residues. Germline-derived CDR1 and CDR2 are SGHTA and FQGNSA. The CDR3: CASSLVPSGGTETQYF. In DNA form, the CDR3 reads TGTGCCAGCAGCTTAGTACCCAGCGGGGGGACAGAGACCCAGTACTTC.

This clonotype was picked up a small number of times. J is TRBJ2-4 and V is TRBV20-1, with TRBD2 matching 8 bases. Per the germline V gene, CDR1 is DFQATT and CDR2 is SNEGSKA (reference sequence). The ends lost 3 bases at V and 1 base at J; junction bases unmatched: 8. CDR3 length: 16 residues. For the CDR3, the DNA is TGCAGTGCTAGCCCCCCGGGAGGGCGGGCCAAAAACATTCAGTACTTC. This translates into CSASPPGGRAKNIQYF.